This is a list of T cell receptor beta chains from one sample in a study of T-cell reconstitution after alpha-beta-depleted transplantation in children. TCRdb re-derived calls from the PCR reads in MiXCR, one entry per CDR3 protein. The sample has about 610,000 distinct CDR3 sequences, approximately 10% seen once. The specimen was PBMCs from the stem cell graft donor, collected from the stem cell graft. The receptors were sampled from a human donor who donated a stem cell graft to a child with acute myeloid leukemia. CDR3s include the opening cysteine and the closing phenylalanine or tryptophan. The order of the fields is D gene, V gene, clone size, J gene, CDR3 protein, CDR3 DNA. D genes are given only for firm matches. Expanded clones are given a class, and other clones once, few, many or no size at all.

d_gene: TRBD2
v_gene: TRBV28
abundance: -
j_gene: TRBJ2-2
CDR3aa: CASSFQRESGELFF
CDR3nt: TGTGCCAGCAGTTTCCAGCGGGAGTCGGGGGAGCTGTTTTTT

d_gene: TRBD1
v_gene: TRBV7-3
abundance: -
j_gene: TRBJ2-1
CDR3aa: CASSPGQGVDEQFF
CDR3nt: TGTGCCAGCAGCCCCGGACAGGGGGTCGATGAGCAGTTCTTC

d_gene: -
v_gene: TRBV18
abundance: few
j_gene: TRBJ1-1
CDR3aa: CASSPRGGWAFF
CDR3nt: TGTGCCAGCTCACCCCGGGGCGGATGGGCTTTCTTT

d_gene: TRBD1
v_gene: TRBV20-1
abundance: -
j_gene: TRBJ1-4
CDR3aa: CSASRQGMDEKLFF
CDR3nt: TGCAGTGCTTCCCGACAGGGCATGGATGAAAAACTGTTTTTT

d_gene: -
v_gene: TRBV30
abundance: few
j_gene: TRBJ1-1
CDR3aa: CAWSLGGTEAFF
CDR3nt: TGTGCCTGGAGCCTTGGGGGGACTGAAGCTTTCTTT

d_gene: -
v_gene: TRBV29-1
abundance: many
j_gene: TRBJ2-5
CDR3aa: CSVDPGQQETQYF
CDR3nt: TGCAGCGTTGATCCAGGACAGCAAGAGACCCAGTACTTC

d_gene: TRBD2
v_gene: TRBV7-9
abundance: -
j_gene: TRBJ2-1
CDR3aa: CASSRLAGGSYEQFF
CDR3nt: TGTGCCAGCAGCCGACTAGCGGGAGGGAGCTATGAGCAGTTCTTC

d_gene: TRBD2
v_gene: TRBV20-1
abundance: few
j_gene: TRBJ2-7
CDR3aa: CSARGTSPYEQYF
CDR3nt: TGCAGTGCTAGAGGGACTAGCCCATACGAGCAGTACTTC

d_gene: TRBD2
v_gene: TRBV18
abundance: -
j_gene: TRBJ2-1
CDR3aa: CASSPLQWTSVNEQFF
CDR3nt: TGTGCCAGCTCACCACTACAATGGACTAGCGTCAATGAGCAGTTCTTC

d_gene: -
v_gene: TRBV12-3/TRBV12-4
abundance: few
j_gene: TRBJ1-5
CDR3aa: CASSFGRESYQPQHF
CDR3nt: TGTGCCAGCAGTTTTGGCAGGGAGAGCTATCAGCCCCAGCATTTT

d_gene: TRBD2
v_gene: TRBV4-3
abundance: -
j_gene: TRBJ2-1
CDR3aa: CASSQDLLAAPGFF
CDR3nt: TGCGCCAGCAGCCAAGATCTACTAGCGGCCCCCGGGTTCTTC

d_gene: TRBD2
v_gene: TRBV6-5
abundance: few
j_gene: TRBJ2-1
CDR3aa: CASSFSGRYEQFF
CDR3nt: TGTGCCAGCAGTTTTAGCGGGAGATATGAGCAGTTCTTC

d_gene: -
v_gene: TRBV5-5
abundance: many
j_gene: TRBJ2-5
CDR3aa: CASSLGLLQETQYF
CDR3nt: TGTGCCAGCAGCTTAGGACTACTCCAAGAGACCCAGTACTTC

d_gene: -
v_gene: TRBV7-6
abundance: -
j_gene: TRBJ1-1
CDR3aa: CASSLGAASNTEAFF
CDR3nt: TGTGCCAGCAGCTTAGGGGCAGCCTCGAACACTGAAGCTTTCTTT

d_gene: TRBD2
v_gene: TRBV7-2
abundance: few
j_gene: TRBJ2-7
CDR3aa: CASSSLGQSGRIYEQYF
CDR3nt: TGTGCCAGCAGCTCCTTGGGGCAGAGCGGGAGGATTTACGAGCAGTACTTC

d_gene: -
v_gene: TRBV7-2
abundance: -
j_gene: TRBJ2-1
CDR3aa: CASSPRPLSEQFF
CDR3nt: TGTGCCAGCAGCCCTAGGCCTCTCAGTGAGCAGTTCTTC

d_gene: -
v_gene: TRBV20-1
abundance: many
j_gene: TRBJ1-4
CDR3aa: CSARKPATTNEKLFF
CDR3nt: TGCAGTGCTAGAAAGCCTGCTACAACTAATGAAAAACTGTTTTTT

d_gene: TRBD1
v_gene: TRBV18
abundance: -
j_gene: TRBJ1-1
CDR3aa: CASSPGQKTEAFF
CDR3nt: TGTGCCAGCTCACCGGGACAGAAAACTGAAGCTTTCTTT

d_gene: -
v_gene: TRBV5-1
abundance: -
j_gene: TRBJ2-2
CDR3aa: CASSLVLGSTGELFF
CDR3nt: TGCGCCAGCAGCTTGGTTCTGGGGAGCACCGGGGAGCTGTTTTTT

d_gene: -
v_gene: TRBV5-1
abundance: many
j_gene: TRBJ2-7
CDR3aa: CASSLVGVNEQYF
CDR3nt: TGCGCCAGCAGCTTGGTTGGGGTTAACGAGCAGTACTTC

d_gene: -
v_gene: TRBV29-1
abundance: few
j_gene: TRBJ2-2
CDR3aa: CSVQGGGELFF
CDR3nt: TGCAGCGTGCAGGGGGGCGGGGAGCTGTTTTTT

d_gene: TRBD2
v_gene: TRBV3-1
abundance: -
j_gene: TRBJ2-5
CDR3aa: CATCQDGLAGETQYF
CDR3nt: TGTGCCACCTGCCAAGATGGACTAGCGGGTGAGACCCAGTACTTC

d_gene: -
v_gene: TRBV24-1
abundance: many
j_gene: TRBJ1-4
CDR3aa: CATSGGNEKLFF
CDR3nt: TGTGCCACCAGTGGCGGTAATGAAAAACTGTTTTTT

d_gene: -
v_gene: TRBV30
abundance: -
j_gene: TRBJ1-6
CDR3aa: CATTRPGTPLHF
CDR3nt: TGTGCCACAACCCGTCCAGGGACACCCCTCCACTTT

d_gene: -
v_gene: TRBV3-1
abundance: few
j_gene: TRBJ1-2
CDR3aa: CASSPLQGGYGYTF
CDR3nt: TGTGCCAGCAGCCCACTACAGGGTGGCTATGGCTACACCTTC

d_gene: TRBD2
v_gene: TRBV20-1
abundance: few
j_gene: TRBJ2-2
CDR3aa: CSAQMTSGRTGELFF
CDR3nt: TGCAGTGCTCAAATGACTAGCGGGAGGACCGGGGAGCTGTTTTTT

d_gene: -
v_gene: TRBV27
abundance: few
j_gene: TRBJ1-3
CDR3aa: CASRGGGNTIYF
CDR3nt: TGTGCGAGCAGGGGCGGTGGAAACACCATATATTTT

d_gene: TRBD2
v_gene: TRBV5-6
abundance: -
j_gene: TRBJ2-1
CDR3aa: CASSVTSGSQNEQFF
CDR3nt: TGTGCCAGCAGCGTAACTAGCGGGAGTCAGAATGAGCAGTTCTTC

d_gene: -
v_gene: TRBV12-3/TRBV12-4
abundance: few
j_gene: TRBJ1-1
CDR3aa: CASSFGDRPEAFF
CDR3nt: TGTGCCAGCAGTTTCGGGGACCGCCCTGAAGCTTTCTTT

d_gene: TRBD2
v_gene: TRBV27
abundance: -
j_gene: TRBJ2-1
CDR3aa: CASEGLAGLRYEQFF
CDR3nt: TGTGCCAGCGAGGGACTAGCGGGATTGAGGTATGAGCAGTTCTTC

d_gene: -
v_gene: TRBV20-1
abundance: -
j_gene: TRBJ2-3
CDR3aa: CSARGRISTDTQYF
CDR3nt: TGCAGTGCTAGGGGGAGAATAAGCACAGATACGCAGTATTTT